The 3 T cell receptor beta chains given below trace back to one sample, sequenced in a study of blood T cell repertoires in COVID-19. This table comes from immunoSEQ multiplex PCR, and its TCRdb copy is limited to in-frame clones, with some not included. Among about 290,000 clones listed, roughly 90% were seen once. The sequencing input was PBMCs or T cells enriched from blood (not recorded which). These receptors were collected from a middle-aged woman who had recovered from COVID-19.

This clone was seen once. V usage is TRBV19 and J usage is TRBJ1-2; 10 bases fit TRBD1. CDR1 and CDR2 (germline): LNHDA, SQIVND (reference sequence). The CDR3 is 15 amino acids. J was trimmed by 4 bases and V by 3 bases; bases with no gene match: 5. The CDR3 DNA is TGTGCCAGTAGTATGTTGACAGGGGGCGCCTATGGCTACACCTTC. Its translation: CASSMLTGGAYGYTF.

The genes are TRBV5-4 and TRBJ1-2, with TRBD1 matching 7 bases. The CDR3 is 15 amino acids. Trimming took 4 bases from V and 3 from J; bases not matched to a gene: 9. Germline V gene data show CDR1 as SGHNT and CDR2 as YYREEE (reference sequence). As DNA, the CDR3 is TGTGCCAGCAGCCTCAGGTCCAGGGGGGACTATGGCTACACCTTC. Protein product: CASSLRSRGDYGYTF.

The chain couples TRBV7-3 to TRBJ2-2; tentative D call: TRBD2 (5 bases). Germline lookup yields CDR1 SGHTA and CDR2 FQGTGA. The V end lost 5 bases, the J end lost 1 base, and 14 bases lay between the germline ends. This CDR3 contains 16 residues. The CDR3 loop reads CASSPYSAGNTGELFF. The CDR3 coding sequence is TGTGCCAGCAGCCCCTATTCCGCGGGGAACACCGGGGAGCTGTTTTTT.